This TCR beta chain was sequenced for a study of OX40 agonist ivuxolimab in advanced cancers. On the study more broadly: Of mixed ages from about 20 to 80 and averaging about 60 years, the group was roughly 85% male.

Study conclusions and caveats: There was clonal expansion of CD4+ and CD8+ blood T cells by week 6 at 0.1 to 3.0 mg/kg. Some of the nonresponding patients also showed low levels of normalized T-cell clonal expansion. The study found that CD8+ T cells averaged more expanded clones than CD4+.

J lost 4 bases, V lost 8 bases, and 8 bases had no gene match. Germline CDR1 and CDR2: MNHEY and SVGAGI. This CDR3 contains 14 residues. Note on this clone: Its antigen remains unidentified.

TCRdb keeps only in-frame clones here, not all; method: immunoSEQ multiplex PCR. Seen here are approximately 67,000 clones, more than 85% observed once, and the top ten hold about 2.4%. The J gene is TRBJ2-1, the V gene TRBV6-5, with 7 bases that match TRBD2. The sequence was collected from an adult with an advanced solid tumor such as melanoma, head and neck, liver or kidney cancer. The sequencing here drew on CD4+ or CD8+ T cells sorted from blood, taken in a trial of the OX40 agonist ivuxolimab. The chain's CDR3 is CASASGTAYNEQFF. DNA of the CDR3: TGTGCCAGCGCTAGCGGAACGGCTTACAATGAGCAGTTCTTC.